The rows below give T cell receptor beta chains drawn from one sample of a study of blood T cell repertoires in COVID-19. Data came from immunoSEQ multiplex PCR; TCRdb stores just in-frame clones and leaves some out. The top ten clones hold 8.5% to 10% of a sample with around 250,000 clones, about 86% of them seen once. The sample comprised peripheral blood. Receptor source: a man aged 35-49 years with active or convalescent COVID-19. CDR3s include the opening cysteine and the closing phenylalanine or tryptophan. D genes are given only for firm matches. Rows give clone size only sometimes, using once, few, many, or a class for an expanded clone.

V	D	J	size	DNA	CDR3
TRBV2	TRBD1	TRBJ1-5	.	TGTGCCAGCAGTGAACGCAGGACAGGGAATCAGCCCCAGCATTTT	CASSERRTGNQPQHF
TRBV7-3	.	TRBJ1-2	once	TGTGCCAGCAGCCGCGATACAGGTCTTGGCTACACCTTC	CASSRDTGLGYTF
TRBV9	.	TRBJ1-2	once	TGTGCCAGCAGCCCTAATCCGACAAGCTATGGCTACACCTTC	CASSPNPTSYGYTF
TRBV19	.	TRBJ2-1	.	TGTGCCAGTAGTATAGATCATGCGGTAATATACAATGAGCAGTTCTTC	CASSIDHAVIYNEQFF
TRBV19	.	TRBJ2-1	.	TGTGCCAGTAGTATATTACTCCCGGGGGTCTATGAGCAGTTCTTC	CASSILLPGVYEQFF
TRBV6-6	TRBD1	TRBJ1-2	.	TGTGCCAGCAGTGCAGACAGGGTGGGTGGCTACACCTTC	CASSADRVGGYTF
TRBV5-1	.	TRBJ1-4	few	TGCGCCAGCAGCTTGGCCGTCCCGCAGGAAAAACTGTTTTTT	CASSLAVPQEKLFF
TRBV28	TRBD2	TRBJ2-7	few	TGTGCCAGCAGTCTCCCCGGGACTAGCGGGAGTGGTATATACGAGCAGTACTTC	CASSLPGTSGSGIYEQYF
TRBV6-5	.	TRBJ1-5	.	TGTGCCAGCAGTTACCGGACGGGGGAGCAGCCCCAGCATTTT	CASSYRTGEQPQHF
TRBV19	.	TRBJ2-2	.	TGTGCCAGTAGTATCAGAGGTCCCGGTTGGGGGGAGCTGTTTTTT	CASSIRGPGWGELFF
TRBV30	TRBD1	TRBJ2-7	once	TGTGCCTGGAGTCAGGGGGCTTGGGAGCAGTACTTC	CAWSQGAWEQYF
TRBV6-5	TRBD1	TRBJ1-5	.	TGTGCCAGCAGTAGGACAGGGGGGCAGCCCCAGCATTTT	CASSRTGGQPQHF
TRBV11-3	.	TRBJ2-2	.	TGTGCCAGCAGCTTAGATCCAGGGGCCGGGGAGCTGTTTTTT	CASSLDPGAGELFF
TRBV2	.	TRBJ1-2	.	TGTGCCAGCAGTGAACTTGGGGGGGGTTCTAACTATGGCTACACCTTC	CASSELGGGSNYGYTF
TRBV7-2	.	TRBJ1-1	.	TGTGCCAGCAGCTTAGTTTCGGCAGGGATCACTGAAGCTTTCTTT	CASSLVSAGITEAFF
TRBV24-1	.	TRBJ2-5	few	TGTGCCACCAGTGCGGGTGGCAGGGGACGAGCAGAGACCCAGTACTTC	CATSAGGRGRAETQYF
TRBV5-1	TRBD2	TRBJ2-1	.	TGCGCCAGCATGTTACTAGCGGGACAAGGAAACAATGAGCAGTTCTTC	CASMLLAGQGNNEQFF
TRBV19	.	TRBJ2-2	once	TGTGCCAGTAACGTCCAGGGGGGCGGGGAGCTGTTTTTT	CASNVQGGGELFF
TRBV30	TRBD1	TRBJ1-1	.	TGTGCCTGGGGGACAGGGCATGGGTACACTGAAGCTTTCTTT	CAWGTGHGYTEAFF
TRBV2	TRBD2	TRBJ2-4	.	TGTGCCAGCCTGGGACTAGCGGGAGTGAACATTCAGTACTTC	CASLGLAGVNIQYF
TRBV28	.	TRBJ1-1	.	TGTGCCAGCGGCGGGGTAGGGGATGAAGCTTTCTTT	CASGGVGDEAFF
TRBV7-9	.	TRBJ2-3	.	TGTGCCAGCAGCAGACTGTCAGATACGCAGTATTTT	CASSRLSDTQYF
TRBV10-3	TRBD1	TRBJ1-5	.	TGTGCCATCAGTGAGTCGGGACAGTACAATCAGCCCCAGCATTTT	CAISESGQYNQPQHF
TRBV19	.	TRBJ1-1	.	TGTGCCAGTAGCTCTGTGGCCACTCGGGGGGCTGAAGCTTTCTTT	CASSSVATRGAEAFF
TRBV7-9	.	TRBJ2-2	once	TGTGCCAGCAGCCCACAAACATTTTCCGGGGAGCTGTTTTTT	CASSPQTFSGELFF
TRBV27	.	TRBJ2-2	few	TGTGCCACCCAGGGTGCCACCGGGGAGCTGTTTTTT	CATQGATGELFF
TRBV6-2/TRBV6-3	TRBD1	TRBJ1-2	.	TGTGCCAGCAGTCCAGACAGGGTGGGCTACACCTTC	CASSPDRVGYTF
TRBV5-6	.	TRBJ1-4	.	TGTGCCAGCAGCACCTACAGGGTTCTAAACGAAAAACTGTTTTTT	CASSTYRVLNEKLFF
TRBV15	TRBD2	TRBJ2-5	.	TGTGCCACCAGCAGAGATAGTGTGACTAGCGGGGTAGAGACCCAGTACTTC	CATSRDSVTSGVETQYF
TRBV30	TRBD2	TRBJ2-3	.	TGTGCCGCTACTAGCGGGGTTGGAGATACGCAGTATTTT	CAATSGVGDTQYF
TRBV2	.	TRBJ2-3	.	TGTGCCAGCTCCCGGGACTCGAACACAGATACGCAGTATTTT	CASSRDSNTDTQYF
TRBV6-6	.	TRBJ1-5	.	TGTGCCAGCAGGGAAGTCAGGGCCCAGCCCCAGCATTTT	CASREVRAQPQHF
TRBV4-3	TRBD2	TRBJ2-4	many	TGCGCCAGCAGCCAAGTAGAGGGCGGGGAGGGCATTCAGTACTTC	CASSQVEGGEGIQYF
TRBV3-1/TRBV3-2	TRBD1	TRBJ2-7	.	TGTGCCAGCAGCCCGGGACAGGGTTCGGCCGAGCAGTACTTC	CASSPGQGSAEQYF
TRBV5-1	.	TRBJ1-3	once	TGCGCCAGCAGCTTGGCAGGGTTCTCTGGAAACACCATATATTTT	CASSLAGFSGNTIYF
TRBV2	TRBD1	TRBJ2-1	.	TGTGCCAGCAGTGAAATTTTCAGCCGGGACAGGGAACACAATGAGCAGTTCTTC	CASSEIFSRDREHNEQFF
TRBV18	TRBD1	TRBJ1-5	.	TGTGCCAGCTCACCAACCGGGACAGGGGGTCATCAGCCCCAGCATTTT	CASSPTGTGGHQPQHF
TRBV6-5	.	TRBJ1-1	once	TGTGCCAGCAGTTACCGAAGGACAGCTGCGAACACTGAAGCTTTCTTT	CASSYRRTAANTEAFF
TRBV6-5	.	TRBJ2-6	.	TGTGCCAGCAGTTACCGCAGGTCTGGGGCCAACGTCCTGACTTTC	CASSYRRSGANVLTF
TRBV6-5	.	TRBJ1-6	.	TGTGCCAGCAGTTGGGTTGACAGGCAATCACCCCTCCACTTT	CASSWVDRQSPLHF
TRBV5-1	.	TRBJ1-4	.	TGCGCCAGCAGCGGTGGGAGCACTAGCACTCCTAATGAAAAACTGTTTTTT	CASSGGSTSTPNEKLFF
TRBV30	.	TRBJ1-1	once	TGTGCCTGGAGTCGACAGGACCACACTGAAGCTTTCTTT	CAWSRQDHTEAFF
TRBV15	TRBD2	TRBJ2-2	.	TGTGCCACCAGCAGAGATTGGGGACTAGCGGGATTCCGACCGAACACCGGGGAGCTGTTTTTT	CATSRDWGLAGFRPNTGELFF